The T cell receptor (beta chain) under discussion was sequenced for a study of human T cells and chemical hapten exposure. For the study at large: All patients underwent weekly scalp dosing with diphenylcyclopropenone for the full roughly 25-week study. Small pooled library volume differences mainly caused per-sample TCR yield variation.

Note on this clonotype: Its antigen remains unknown.

Study-level findings and limits: Versus controls, expanded TCRs had significantly more large CDR3 similarity clusters. High-frequency TCRs, those above 1 in 1000, stayed the same after DPC sensitization.

The V gene's germline CDR1 is MNHEY and CDR2 SVGEGT. V was clipped by 6 bases and J by 0 bases, with 23 bases between them. There are 19 residues in the CDR3. Using its own MiXCR run on the RACE reads, TCRdb lists one record per CDR3 protein. The sample consists of 90,000 to 110,000 distinct CDR3 sequences, less than 45% of them appearing once. Specified time point: patch test 3, about 24 weeks after DPC sensitization. Indicated treatment: therapeutic diphenylcyclopropenone sensitization with weekly scalp DPC. Specimen: whole blood, collected in connection with sensitization to the hapten diphenylcyclopropenone (DPC). This TCR came from a man aged 35 to 55 with alopecia areata. Some clones in this sample may be carry-over from other donors' samples. This chain links TRBV6-2 or TRBV6-3 with TRBJ1-4; no clear D gene. The CDR3 here is CASSRLSNPPSTTNEKLFF. The CDR3 DNA reads as TGTGCCAGCAGCCGACTTTCGAACCCTCCTTCAACAACTAATGAAAAACTGTTTTTT.